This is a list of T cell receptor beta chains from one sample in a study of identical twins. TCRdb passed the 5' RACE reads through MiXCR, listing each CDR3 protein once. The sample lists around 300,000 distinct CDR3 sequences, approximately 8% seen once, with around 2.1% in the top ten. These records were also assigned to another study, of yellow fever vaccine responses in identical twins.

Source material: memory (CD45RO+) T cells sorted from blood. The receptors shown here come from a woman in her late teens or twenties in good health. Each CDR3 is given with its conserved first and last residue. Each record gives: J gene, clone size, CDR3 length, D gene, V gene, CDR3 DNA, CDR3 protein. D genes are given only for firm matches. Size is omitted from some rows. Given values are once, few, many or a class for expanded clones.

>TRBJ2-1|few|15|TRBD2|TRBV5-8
TGTGCCAGCAGCAAGGGACTAGCGGGCTACAATGAGCAGTTCTTC
CASSKGLAGYNEQFF
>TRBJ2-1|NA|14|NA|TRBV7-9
TGTGCCAGCAGCAGCGCGGCGGTTTACAATGAGCAGTTCTTC
CASSSAAVYNEQFF
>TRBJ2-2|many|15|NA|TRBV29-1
TGCAGCGTTGTAGCTCTGGAGGGGGCGATCCAGGAGCTGTTTTTT
CSVVALEGAIQELFF
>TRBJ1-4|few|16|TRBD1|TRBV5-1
TGCGCCAGCAGCCTCAGGACAGGGGGCGCGAGTGAAAAACTGTTTTTT
CASSLRTGGASEKLFF
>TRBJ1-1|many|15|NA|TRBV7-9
TGTGCCAGCAGCTTCAGTAGGGACCGGAACACTGAAGCTTTCTTT
CASSFSRDRNTEAFF
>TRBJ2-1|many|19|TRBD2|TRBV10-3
TGTGCCATCAGTATGAGCGGGATACGCCAAAAGTCGTCCTACAATGAGCAGTTCTTC
CAISMSGIRQKSSYNEQFF
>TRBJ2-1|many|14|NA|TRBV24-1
TGTGCCACCAGCCCCCTGGGGGCCGGCAATGAGCAGTTCTTC
CATSPLGAGNEQFF
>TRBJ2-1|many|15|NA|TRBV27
TGTGCCAGCAGTTTTGGAGACCTCCGTTACAATGAGCAGTTCTTC
CASSFGDLRYNEQFF
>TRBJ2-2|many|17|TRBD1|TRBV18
TGTGCCAGCCGGTCAACCGGGACAGGGGCCAACACCGGGGAGCTGTTTTTT
CASRSTGTGANTGELFF
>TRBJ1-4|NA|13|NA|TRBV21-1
TGTGCCAGCAGCAAACGGATGTATGAAAAACTGTTTTTT
CASSKRMYEKLFF
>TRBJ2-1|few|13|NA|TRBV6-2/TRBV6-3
TGTGCCAGCAGTTACGGGGAGAATAATGAGCAGTTCTTC
CASSYGENNEQFF
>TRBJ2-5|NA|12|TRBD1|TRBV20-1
TGCAGTGCAGGGACAGGGGGGGAGACCCAGTACTTC
CSAGTGGETQYF
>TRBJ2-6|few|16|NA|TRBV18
TGTGCCAGCTCACCCATGGGGTCCTCTGGGGCCAACGTCCTGACTTTC
CASSPMGSSGANVLTF
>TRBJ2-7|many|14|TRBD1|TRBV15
TGTGCCACCAGCAAGACAGGGGGGTCCTACGAGCAGTACTTC
CATSKTGGSYEQYF
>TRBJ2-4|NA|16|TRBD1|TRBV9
TGTGCCAGCAGCGGGGAACAGGGGACGTTCGTTAACATTCAGTACTTC
CASSGEQGTFVNIQYF
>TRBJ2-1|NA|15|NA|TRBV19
TGTGCCAGTAGTACCCTTTACGGGGTTTACAATGAGCAGTTCTTC
CASSTLYGVYNEQFF
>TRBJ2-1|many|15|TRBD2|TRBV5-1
TGCGCCAGCAGCCCCCTAGCGGGAGGGAGCAATGAGCAGTTCTTC
CASSPLAGGSNEQFF
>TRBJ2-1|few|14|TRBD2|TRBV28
TGTGCCAGCACCTCGGCCGGAGCGGGAGCTGAGCAGTTCTTC
CASTSAGAGAEQFF
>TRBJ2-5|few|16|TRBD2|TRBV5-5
TGTGCCAGCAGCTTGGCTGTATCGGGGGGCCAAGAGACCCAGTACTTC
CASSLAVSGGQETQYF
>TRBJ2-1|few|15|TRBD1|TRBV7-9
TGTGCCAGCAGCCCGGGACAGGAGAACTCCAATGAGCAGTTCTTC
CASSPGQENSNEQFF
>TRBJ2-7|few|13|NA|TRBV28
TGTGCCAGCAGATTTCTAGCGTCCTACGAGCAGTACTTC
CASRFLASYEQYF
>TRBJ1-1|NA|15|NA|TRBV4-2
TGTGCCATCGGCCCCGGGACACTCTGCGGGACTGAAGCTTTCTTT
CAIGPGTLCGTEAFF
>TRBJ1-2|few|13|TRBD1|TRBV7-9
TGTGCCAGCAGCTCCAGGGGGCCCTATGGCTACACCTTC
CASSSRGPYGYTF
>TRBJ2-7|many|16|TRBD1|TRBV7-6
TGTGCCAGCAGCCCTGAATCCGGGACAGGGACCTACGAGCAGTACTTC
CASSPESGTGTYEQYF
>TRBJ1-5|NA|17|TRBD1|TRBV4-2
TGTGCCAGCAGCCCGCGGACAGGGGGCGCAGACAATCAGCCCCAGCATTTT
CASSPRTGGADNQPQHF
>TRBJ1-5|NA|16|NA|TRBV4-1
TGCGCCAGCAGCCTAACGGTGTCGGGAAGCAATCAGCCCCAGCATTTT
CASSLTVSGSNQPQHF
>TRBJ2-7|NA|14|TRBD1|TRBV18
TGTGCCAGCTCACGAGAGGACAGGGCCTACGAGCAGTACTTC
CASSREDRAYEQYF
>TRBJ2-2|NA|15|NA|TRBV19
TGTGCCAGTAGTATTCGGCAACGGAACACCGGGGAGCTGTTTTTT
CASSIRQRNTGELFF
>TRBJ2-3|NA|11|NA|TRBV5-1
TGCGTCTCGAAAGTCACAGATACGCAGTATTTT
CVSKVTDTQYF
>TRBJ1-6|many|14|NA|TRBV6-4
TGTGCCAGCAGTGAACGGTCTGATAATTCACCCCTCCACTTT
CASSERSDNSPLHF
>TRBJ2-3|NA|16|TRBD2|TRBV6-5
TGTGCCAGCAGTTACGGCGGAGCGGGGGGGGTGGATACGCAGTATTTT
CASSYGGAGGVDTQYF
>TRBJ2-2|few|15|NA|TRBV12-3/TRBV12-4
TGTGCCAGCAGTTTGGGAGTAGAGAGCACCGGGGAGCTGTTTTTT
CASSLGVESTGELFF
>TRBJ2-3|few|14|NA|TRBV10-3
TGTGCCATCAGTGCCGGACCAAACACAGATACGCAGTATTTT
CAISAGPNTDTQYF
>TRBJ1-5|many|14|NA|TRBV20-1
TGCAGTGCTAGTGGGGCCCAGTGGAATCAGCCCCAGCATTTT
CSASGAQWNQPQHF
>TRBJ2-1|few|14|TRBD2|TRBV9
TGTGCCAGCAGCCCTTCGACTAGCGGGAATGAGCAGTTCTTC
CASSPSTSGNEQFF
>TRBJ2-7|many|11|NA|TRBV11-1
TGTGCCAGCAGCTTAAGGGACGAGCAGTACTTC
CASSLRDEQYF
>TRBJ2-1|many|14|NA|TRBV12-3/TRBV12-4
TGTGCCACCCGTTCCCCGGGATTTTCGAATGAGCAGTTCTTC
CATRSPGFSNEQFF
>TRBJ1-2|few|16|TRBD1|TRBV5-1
TGCGCCAGCAGCCCAACAACAGGGGGCTGGCGGTATGGCTACACCTTC
CASSPTTGGWRYGYTF
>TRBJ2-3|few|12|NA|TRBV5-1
TGCGCCAGCAGCGAGGCCACAGATACGCAGTATTTT
CASSEATDTQYF
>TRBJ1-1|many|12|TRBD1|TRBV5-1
TGCGCCAGCAGCTCCCTACAGGGGGAAGCTTTCTTT
CASSSLQGEAFF
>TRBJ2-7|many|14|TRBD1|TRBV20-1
TGCAGTGGAAGCCCGGGACAGGGGCCCTACGAGCAGTACTTC
CSGSPGQGPYEQYF
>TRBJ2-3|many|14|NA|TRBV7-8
TGTGCCAGCAGCTCAAGACAGAGCACAGATACGCAGTATTTT
CASSSRQSTDTQYF
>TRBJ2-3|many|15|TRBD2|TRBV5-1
TGCGCCAGCAGCCGAAGCGGGGAGAGGTCAGATACGCAGTATTTT
CASSRSGERSDTQYF
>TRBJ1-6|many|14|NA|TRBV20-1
TGCAGTGCCCACGAAACCGGGCCCAATTCACCCCTCCACTTT
CSAHETGPNSPLHF
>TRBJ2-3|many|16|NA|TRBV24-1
TGTGCCACCAGTGATTTGCATTTTGGGGGGACAGATACGCAGTATTTT
CATSDLHFGGTDTQYF
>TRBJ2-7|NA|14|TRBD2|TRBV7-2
TGTGCCAGCAGCTTAGATCCGGGAGGGTACGAGCAGTACTTC
CASSLDPGGYEQYF
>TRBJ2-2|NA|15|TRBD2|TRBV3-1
TGTGCCAGCAGCCAAGTGCGGGGGGAGGCCGGGGAGCTGTTTTTT
CASSQVRGEAGELFF
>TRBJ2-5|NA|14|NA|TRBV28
TGTGCCAGCAGTTTAGCACAGCTTCGGGAGACCCAGTACTTC
CASSLAQLRETQYF
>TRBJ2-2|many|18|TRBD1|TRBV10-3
TGTGCCATCGATAACACAGGGGCGTCTGCCCCGAACACCGGGGAGCTGTTTTTT
CAIDNTGASAPNTGELFF
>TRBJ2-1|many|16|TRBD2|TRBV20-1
TGCAGTGCTAGAGATACCGGACTAGCGGATTACAATGAGCAGTTCTTC
CSARDTGLADYNEQFF
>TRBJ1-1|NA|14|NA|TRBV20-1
TGCAGTGCTACGCATGAGGAGATGAACACTGAAGCTTTCTTT
CSATHEEMNTEAFF
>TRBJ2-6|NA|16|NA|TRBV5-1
TGCGCCAGCAGCTTCGGGTTCGGCGCTGGGGCCAACGTCCTGACTTTC
CASSFGFGAGANVLTF
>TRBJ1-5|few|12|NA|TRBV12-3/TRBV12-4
TGTGCCAGCAGTTTAGGCGGACAGCCGTCGCATTTT
CASSLGGQPSHF
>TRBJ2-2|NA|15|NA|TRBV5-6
TGTGCCAGGAGCCCCGGGCTTATGGTCTTCGGGGAGCTGTTTTTT
CARSPGLMVFGELFF
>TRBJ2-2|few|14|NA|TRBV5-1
TGCGCCAGCGTCGAAGGGGAACCCACCGGGGAGCTGTTTTTT
CASVEGEPTGELFF
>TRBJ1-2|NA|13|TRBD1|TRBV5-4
TGTGCCAGCAGCCCGACAGGGGAATATGGCTACACCTTC
CASSPTGEYGYTF
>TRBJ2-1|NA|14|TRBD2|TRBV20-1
TGCAGTGCTAGAAGCGGGGGGGAGTACAATGAGCAGTTCTTC
CSARSGGEYNEQFF
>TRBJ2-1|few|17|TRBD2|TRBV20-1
TGCAGTGCTAGAGTGGTCCAACGGGGGGGCCCCTACAATGAGCAGTTCTTC
CSARVVQRGGPYNEQFF